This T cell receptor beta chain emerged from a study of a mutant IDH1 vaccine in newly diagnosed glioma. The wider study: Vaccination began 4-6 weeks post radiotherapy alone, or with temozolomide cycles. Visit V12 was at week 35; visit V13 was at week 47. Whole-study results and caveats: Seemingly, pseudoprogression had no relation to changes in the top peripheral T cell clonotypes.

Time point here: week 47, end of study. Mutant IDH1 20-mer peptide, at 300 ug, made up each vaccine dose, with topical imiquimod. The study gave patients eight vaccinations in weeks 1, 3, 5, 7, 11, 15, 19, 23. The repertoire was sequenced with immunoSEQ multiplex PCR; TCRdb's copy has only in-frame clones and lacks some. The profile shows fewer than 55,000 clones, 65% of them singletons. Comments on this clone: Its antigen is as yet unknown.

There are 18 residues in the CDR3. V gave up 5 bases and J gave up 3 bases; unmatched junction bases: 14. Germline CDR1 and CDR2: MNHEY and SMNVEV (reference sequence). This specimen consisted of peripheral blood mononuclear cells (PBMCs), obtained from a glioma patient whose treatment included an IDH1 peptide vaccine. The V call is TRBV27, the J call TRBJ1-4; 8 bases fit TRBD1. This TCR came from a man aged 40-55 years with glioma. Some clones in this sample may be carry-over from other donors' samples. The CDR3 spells CASSGGQGSIVANEKLFF. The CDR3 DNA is TGTGCCAGCAGTGGAGGACAGGGTAGCATTGTGGCTAATGAAAAACTGTTTTTT.